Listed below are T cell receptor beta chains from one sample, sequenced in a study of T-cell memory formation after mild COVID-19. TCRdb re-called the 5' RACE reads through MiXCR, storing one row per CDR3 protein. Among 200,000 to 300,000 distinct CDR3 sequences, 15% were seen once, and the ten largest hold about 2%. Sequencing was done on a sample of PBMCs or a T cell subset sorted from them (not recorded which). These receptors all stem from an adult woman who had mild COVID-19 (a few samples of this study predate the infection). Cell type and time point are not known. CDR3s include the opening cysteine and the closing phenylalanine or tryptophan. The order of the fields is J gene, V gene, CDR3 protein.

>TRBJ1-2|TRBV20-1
CSARDLKGYTF
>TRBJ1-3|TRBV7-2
CASSLAASGDGFF
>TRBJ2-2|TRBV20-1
CSARDPTGELFF
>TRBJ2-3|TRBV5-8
CASSLSGEGRIDTQYF
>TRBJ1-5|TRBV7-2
CASKGYGNQPQHF
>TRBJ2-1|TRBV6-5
CASSYSSGRGLVNEQFF
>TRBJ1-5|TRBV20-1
CSAQTGSNQPQHF
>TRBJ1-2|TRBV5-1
CASSGDNYGYTF
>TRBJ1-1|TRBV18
CASSVTGGRNTEAFF
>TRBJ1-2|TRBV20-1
CSAREQGDYGYTF
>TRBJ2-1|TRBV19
CASSRVPSRGEQFF
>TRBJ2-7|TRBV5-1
CASSFIPGQGYEQYF
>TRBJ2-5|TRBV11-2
CASSLGLGIETQYF
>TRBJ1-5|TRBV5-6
CASSLRGPSNQPQHF
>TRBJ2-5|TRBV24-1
CATSDSKDRAPEETQYF
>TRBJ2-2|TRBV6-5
CASSYYPNTGELFF
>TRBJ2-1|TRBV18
CASSPPSPVNEQFF
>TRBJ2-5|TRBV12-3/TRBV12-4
CASSFGEETQYF
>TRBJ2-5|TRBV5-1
CASRDAPGGQYF
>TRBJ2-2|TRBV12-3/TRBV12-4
CASSSLHTGELFF
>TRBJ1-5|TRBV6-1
CASSRARDNQPKHF
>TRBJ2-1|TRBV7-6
CASSFRLAGPRSYNEQFF
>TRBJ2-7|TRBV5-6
CASSLSGRYSYEQYF
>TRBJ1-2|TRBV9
CASSDHGYGYTF
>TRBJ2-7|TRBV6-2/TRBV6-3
CASRDNPYEQYF
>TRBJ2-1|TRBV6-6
CASAGRNPRGYNEQFF
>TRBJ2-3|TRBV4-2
CASSQAPVGGRADTQYF
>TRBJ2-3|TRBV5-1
CASSWTGGGTDTQYF
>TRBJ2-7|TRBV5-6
CASSRQGTSYEQYF
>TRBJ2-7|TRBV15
CATSFASSGYEQYF
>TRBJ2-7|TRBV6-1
CASRATGVGEQYF
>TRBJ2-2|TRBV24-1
CATSDLDRVGTGELFF
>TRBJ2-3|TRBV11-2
CASSSGLAAYTDTQYF
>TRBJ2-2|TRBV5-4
CASSPVRGAGQGTGELFF
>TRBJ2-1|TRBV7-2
CASSLEAGGSSYNEQFF
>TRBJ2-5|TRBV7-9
CASSLSGETQYF
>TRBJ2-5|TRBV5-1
CSSRGLGETQYF
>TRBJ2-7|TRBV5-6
CASSLGSSQYF
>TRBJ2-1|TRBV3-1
CASSLTVNEQFF
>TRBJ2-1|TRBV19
CASSIRTSNNEQFF
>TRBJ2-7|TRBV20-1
CSAPTDASLYEQYF
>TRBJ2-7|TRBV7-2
CASSLDPAVNEQYF
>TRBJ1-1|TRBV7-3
CASSIYRNTEAFF
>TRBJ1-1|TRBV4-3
CASSPPGTGTEAFF
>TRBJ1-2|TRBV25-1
CASSEWGTGFSFGGYTF
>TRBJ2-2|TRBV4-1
CASSSTIRAGELFF